This is a list of T cell receptor beta chains from one sample in a study of blood T cell repertoires in COVID-19. Repertoires were generated with immunoSEQ multiplex PCR, while TCRdb's copy carries only in-frame clones and drops some. The table lists approximately 250,000 clones, roughly 88% of them singletons. Material: PBMCs or T cells enriched from blood (not recorded which). Receptor source: a woman aged 40-49 years with acute COVID-19. Each CDR3 is given with its conserved first and last residue. Each record gives: V gene, J gene, D gene, clone size, CDR3 DNA, CDR3 protein. The D gene is left open where the match is weak. Only some rows state a clone size, as once, few, many or a class for expanded clones.

V: TRBV28
J: TRBJ1-5
D: TRBD1
size: NA
DNA: TGTGCCACCGGAGGGACAGGGGGTAATTTCAAGCCCCAGCATTTT
CDR3: CATGGTGGNFKPQHF

V: TRBV4-1
J: TRBJ1-2
D: NA
size: once
DNA: TGCGCCAGCAGCCAAGGGACAGACTCCTCCTATGGCTACACCTTC
CDR3: CASSQGTDSSYGYTF

V: TRBV14
J: TRBJ1-1
D: TRBD1
size: NA
DNA: TGTGCCAGCAGCCAAGATCGGGGACAGGGTGAAGCTTTCTTT
CDR3: CASSQDRGQGEAFF

V: TRBV4-3
J: TRBJ1-2
D: NA
size: NA
DNA: TGCGCCAGCAGCCAAACGTGGACAGAAGATGGGGTCTATGGCTACACCTTC
CDR3: CASSQTWTEDGVYGYTF

V: TRBV5-8
J: TRBJ2-1
D: TRBD1
size: NA
DNA: TGTGCCAGCAGCCCCGGACAGGGGGCCTACAATGAGCAGTTCTTC
CDR3: CASSPGQGAYNEQFF

V: TRBV28
J: TRBJ2-7
D: NA
size: NA
DNA: TGTGCCAGCAGTTTACCAAGCGGTCTTCCCTACGAGCAGTACTTC
CDR3: CASSLPSGLPYEQYF

V: TRBV19
J: TRBJ2-6
D: NA
size: NA
DNA: TGTGCCAGTAGTACCTTTTACAGGGTAATCTCTGGGGCCAACGTCCTGACTTTC
CDR3: CASSTFYRVISGANVLTF

V: TRBV6-5
J: TRBJ2-7
D: TRBD2
size: NA
DNA: TGTGCCAGCACCGGACGACTAGCGGGAGTTGACGAGCAGTACTTC
CDR3: CASTGRLAGVDEQYF

V: TRBV27
J: TRBJ1-5
D: NA
size: NA
DNA: TGTGCCAGCAGTTTACTTAGCAATCAGCCCCAGCATTTT
CDR3: CASSLLSNQPQHF

V: TRBV11-2
J: TRBJ2-1
D: NA
size: NA
DNA: TGTGCCAGCAGCTTAGGCGCACTAGGGGGTGGTGAGCAGTTCTTC
CDR3: CASSLGALGGGEQFF

V: TRBV14
J: TRBJ2-5
D: NA
size: NA
DNA: TGTGCCAGCAGGGGGACCCTGGGGGGGGCGCAAGAGACCCAGTACTTC
CDR3: CASRGTLGGAQETQYF

V: TRBV18
J: TRBJ1-1
D: TRBD1
size: NA
DNA: TGTGCCAGTCTCCCGGGACAGGGGGCTCGGGAAGCTTTCTTT
CDR3: CASLPGQGAREAFF

V: TRBV11-3
J: TRBJ2-3
D: NA
size: once
DNA: TGTGCCAGCAGCCGTACCGATAGCGGATACACAGATACGCAGTATTTT
CDR3: CASSRTDSGYTDTQYF

V: TRBV19
J: TRBJ1-2
D: NA
size: NA
DNA: TGTGCCAGCGGGGGTGTGGGTCCCAACTATGGCTACACCTTC
CDR3: CASGGVGPNYGYTF

V: TRBV5-1
J: TRBJ2-3
D: TRBD1
size: NA
DNA: TGCGCCAGCAGTAATCCCCAGGGGACAGGGCGTAAGGATACGCAGTATTTT
CDR3: CASSNPQGTGRKDTQYF

V: TRBV7-2
J: TRBJ2-5
D: NA
size: many
DNA: TGTGCCAGCAGCTTAGTGGGGCAGTCCCAGGAGACCCAGTACTTC
CDR3: CASSLVGQSQETQYF

V: TRBV27
J: TRBJ2-6
D: TRBD1
size: NA
DNA: TGTGCCAGCAGTTTCCGCATCCGCCGACAGGGAGACCGCCCCTCTGGGGCCAACGTCCTGACTTTC
CDR3: CASSFRIRRQGDRPSGANVLTF

V: TRBV10-3
J: TRBJ2-7
D: TRBD2
size: NA
DNA: TGTGCCATCAAGGCGGGAGGGGGGCTAGTGGGATCCTACGAGCAGTACTTC
CDR3: CAIKAGGGLVGSYEQYF

V: TRBV5-1
J: TRBJ1-1
D: NA
size: NA
DNA: TGCGCCAGCAGCTTTAATGTAGGGGCGATGAACACTGAAGCTTTCTTT
CDR3: CASSFNVGAMNTEAFF

V: TRBV7-9
J: TRBJ1-1
D: TRBD1
size: NA
DNA: TGTGCCAGCAGCTCCACCGACAGGGTGATTGGGTCGGGCACTGAAGCTTTCTTT
CDR3: CASSSTDRVIGSGTEAFF

V: TRBV10-2
J: TRBJ1-5
D: NA
size: NA
DNA: TGCGCCAGCAGCCCCGGGGAGGGGCGGGTTCAGCCCCAGCATTTT
CDR3: CASSPGEGRVQPQHF

V: TRBV9
J: TRBJ2-5
D: NA
size: NA
DNA: TGTGCCAGCAGCCGGGGGACCCAAGAGACCCAGTACTTC
CDR3: CASSRGTQETQYF

V: TRBV25-1
J: TRBJ1-2
D: NA
size: once
DNA: TGTGCTACTACCCAGGGGAACTATGGCTACACCTTC
CDR3: CATTQGNYGYTF

V: TRBV19
J: TRBJ2-7
D: NA
size: once
DNA: TGTGCCAGTAGTATCCCAGGGCCCTACGAGCAGTACTTC
CDR3: CASSIPGPYEQYF

V: TRBV13
J: TRBJ2-2
D: TRBD2
size: NA
DNA: TGTGCCAGCAGCACGGGACTAGCGGGAGGGCCTGCCACCGGGGAGCTGTTTTTT
CDR3: CASSTGLAGGPATGELFF

V: TRBV2
J: TRBJ1-4
D: TRBD1
size: NA
DNA: TGTGCCAGCAGAGTCCCGGGACAGGGAACGGGAAAACTGTTTTTT
CDR3: CASRVPGQGTGKLFF

V: TRBV27
J: TRBJ1-1
D: TRBD1
size: few
DNA: TGTGCCAGCAGTCGGGACAGCTCCTGGGACACTGAAGCTTTCTTT
CDR3: CASSRDSSWDTEAFF

V: TRBV24-1
J: TRBJ1-1
D: TRBD1
size: NA
DNA: TGTGCCACCAGTGAGGGACAGGGGAGATCCACTGAAGCTTTCTTT
CDR3: CATSEGQGRSTEAFF

V: TRBV6-5
J: TRBJ2-1
D: TRBD2
size: NA
DNA: TGTGCCAGCAGTTTAGCGGGAGTGGGTTACCATGAGCAGTTCTTC
CDR3: CASSLAGVGYHEQFF

V: TRBV18
J: TRBJ1-6
D: NA
size: NA
DNA: TGTGCCAGCTCACCAATCGCGGATTCACCCCTCCACTTT
CDR3: CASSPIADSPLHF

V: TRBV7-2
J: TRBJ2-1
D: NA
size: NA
DNA: TGTGCCAGCAGCTCAAAACGGAATGAGCAGTTCTTC
CDR3: CASSSKRNEQFF

V: TRBV15
J: TRBJ1-5
D: NA
size: NA
DNA: TGTGCCACCAGCAGTGGCCTGTCCAGCAATCAGCCCCAGCATTTT
CDR3: CATSSGLSSNQPQHF

V: TRBV4-1
J: TRBJ2-5
D: NA
size: NA
DNA: TGCGCCAGCAGCCAAGATCTCCGGACTGGCCCACAAGAGACCCAGTACTTC
CDR3: CASSQDLRTGPQETQYF

V: TRBV7-6
J: TRBJ2-7
D: TRBD2
size: NA
DNA: TGTGCCAGCAGCTTAGGAGTTCCGGGACTAGCACAAAACTACGAGCAGTACTTC
CDR3: CASSLGVPGLAQNYEQYF

V: TRBV7-2
J: TRBJ2-4
D: NA
size: NA
DNA: TGTGCCAGCAGCCCTGTTAGGGGGGGCAAAAACATTCAGTACTTC
CDR3: CASSPVRGGKNIQYF

V: TRBV7-9
J: TRBJ1-5
D: TRBD1
size: NA
DNA: TGTGCCAGCAGCTTCTCCGGGACAGGGGGCGGCTATAGCAATCAGCCCCAGCATTTT
CDR3: CASSFSGTGGGYSNQPQHF

V: TRBV11-3
J: TRBJ2-2
D: NA
size: NA
DNA: TGTGCCAGCAGCTTAGATGGAGGGTTAAGGGAGCTGTTTTTT
CDR3: CASSLDGGLRELFF